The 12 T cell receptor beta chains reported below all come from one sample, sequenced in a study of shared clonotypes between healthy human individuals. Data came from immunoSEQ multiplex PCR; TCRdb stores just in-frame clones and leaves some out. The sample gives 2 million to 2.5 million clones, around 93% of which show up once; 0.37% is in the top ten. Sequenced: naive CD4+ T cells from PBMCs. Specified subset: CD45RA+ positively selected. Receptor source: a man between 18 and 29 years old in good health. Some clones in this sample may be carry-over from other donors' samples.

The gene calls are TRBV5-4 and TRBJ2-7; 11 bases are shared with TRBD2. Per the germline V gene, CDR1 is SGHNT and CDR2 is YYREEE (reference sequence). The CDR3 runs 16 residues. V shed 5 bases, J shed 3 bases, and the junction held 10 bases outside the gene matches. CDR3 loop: CASREGGTSGNYEQYF. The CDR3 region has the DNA TGTGCCAGCAGGGAAGGGGGGACTAGCGGTAACTACGAGCAGTACTTC. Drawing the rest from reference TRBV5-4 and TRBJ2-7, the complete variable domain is ETGVTQSPTHLIKTRGQQVTLRCSSQSGHNTVSWYQQALGQGPQFIFQYYREEENGRGNFPPRFSGLQFPNYSSELNVNALELDDSALYLCASREGGTSGNYEQYFGPGTRLTVT.

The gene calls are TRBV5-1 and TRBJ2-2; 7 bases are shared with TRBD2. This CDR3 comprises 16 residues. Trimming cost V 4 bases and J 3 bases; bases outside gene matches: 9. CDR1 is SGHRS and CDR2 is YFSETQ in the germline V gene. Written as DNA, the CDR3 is TGCGCCAGCAGCCCTATGGGAGGGCCCTACACCGGGGAGCTGTTTTTT. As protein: CASSPMGGPYTGELFF.

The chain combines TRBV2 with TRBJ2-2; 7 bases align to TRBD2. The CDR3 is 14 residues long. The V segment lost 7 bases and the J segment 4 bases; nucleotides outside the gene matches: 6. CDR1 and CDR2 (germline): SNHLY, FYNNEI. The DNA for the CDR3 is TGTGCCAGCACCAAACTAGCGAGCACCGGGGAGCTGTTTTTT. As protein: CASTKLASTGELFF. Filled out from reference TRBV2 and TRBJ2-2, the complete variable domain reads EPEVTQTPSHQVTQMGQEVILRCVPISNHLYFYWYRQILGQKVEFLVSFYNNEISEKSEIFDDQFSVERPDGSNFTLKIRSTKLEDSAMYFCASTKLASTGELFFGEGSRLTVL.

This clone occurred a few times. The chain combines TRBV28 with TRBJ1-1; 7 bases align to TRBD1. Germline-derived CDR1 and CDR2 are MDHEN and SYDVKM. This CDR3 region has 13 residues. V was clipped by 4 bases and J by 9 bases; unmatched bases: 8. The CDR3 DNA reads TGTGCCAGCAGTTCCAGGGACAGTTATAAAGCTTTCTTT. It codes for CASSSRDSYKAFF.

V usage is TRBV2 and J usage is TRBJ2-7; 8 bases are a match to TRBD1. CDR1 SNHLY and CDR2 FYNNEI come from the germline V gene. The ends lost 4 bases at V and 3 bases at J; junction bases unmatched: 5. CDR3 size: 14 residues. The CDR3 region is CASSVFGQGYEQYF. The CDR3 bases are TGTGCCAGCAGTGTTTTTGGACAGGGCTACGAGCAGTACTTC.

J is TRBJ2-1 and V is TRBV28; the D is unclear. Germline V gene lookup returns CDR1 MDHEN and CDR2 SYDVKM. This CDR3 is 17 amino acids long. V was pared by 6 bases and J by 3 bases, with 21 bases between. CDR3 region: CASSRLVADPNYNEQFF. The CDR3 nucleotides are TGTGCCAGCAGCCGTCTCGTCGCGGATCCGAACTACAATGAGCAGTTCTTC.

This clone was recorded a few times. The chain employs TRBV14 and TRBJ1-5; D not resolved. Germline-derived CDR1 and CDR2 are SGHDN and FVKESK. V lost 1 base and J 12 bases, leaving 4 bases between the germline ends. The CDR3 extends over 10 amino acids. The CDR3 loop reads CASSQAIQHF. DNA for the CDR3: TGTGCCAGCAGCCAAGCCATCCAGCATTTT. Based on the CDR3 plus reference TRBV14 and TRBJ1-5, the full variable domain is EAGVTQFPSHSVIEKGQTVTLRCDPISGHDNLYWYRRVMGKEIKFLLHFVKESKQDESGMPNNRFLAERTGGTYSTLKVQPAELEDSGVYFCASSQAIQHFGDGTRLSIL.

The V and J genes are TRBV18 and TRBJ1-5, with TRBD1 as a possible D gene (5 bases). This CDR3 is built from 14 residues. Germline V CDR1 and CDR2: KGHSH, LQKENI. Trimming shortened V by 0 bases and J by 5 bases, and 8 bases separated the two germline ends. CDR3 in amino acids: CASSPPGRDQPQHF. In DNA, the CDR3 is TGTGCCAGCTCACCACCGGGCAGGGATCAGCCCCAGCATTTT.

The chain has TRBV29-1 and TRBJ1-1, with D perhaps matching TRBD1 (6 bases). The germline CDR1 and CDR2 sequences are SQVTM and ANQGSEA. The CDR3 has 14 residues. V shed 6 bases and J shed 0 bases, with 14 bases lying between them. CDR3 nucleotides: TGCAGCGTCCTGACAGGTCCCATGAACACTGAAGCTTTCTTT. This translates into CSVLTGPMNTEAFF.

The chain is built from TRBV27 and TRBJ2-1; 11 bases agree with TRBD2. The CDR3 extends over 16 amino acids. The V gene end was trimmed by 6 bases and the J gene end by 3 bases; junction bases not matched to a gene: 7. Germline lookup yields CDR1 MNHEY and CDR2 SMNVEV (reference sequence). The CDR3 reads CASRGLAVNLYNEQFF. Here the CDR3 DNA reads TGTGCCAGCAGGGGACTAGCGGTAAACCTCTACAATGAGCAGTTCTTC.

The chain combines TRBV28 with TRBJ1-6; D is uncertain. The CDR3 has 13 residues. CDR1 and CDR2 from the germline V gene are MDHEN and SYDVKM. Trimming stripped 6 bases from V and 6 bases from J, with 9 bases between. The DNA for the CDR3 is TGTGCCAGCAGGGGTTTCGGTAATTCACCCCTCCACTTT. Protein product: CASRGFGNSPLHF.

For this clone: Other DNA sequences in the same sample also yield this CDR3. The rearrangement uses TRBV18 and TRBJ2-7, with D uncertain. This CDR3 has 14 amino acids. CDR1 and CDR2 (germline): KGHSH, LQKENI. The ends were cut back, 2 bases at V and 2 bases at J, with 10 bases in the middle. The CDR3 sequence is CASSPGTATYEQYF. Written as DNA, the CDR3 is TGTGCCAGCTCACCAGGAACGGCAACCTACGAGCAGTACTTC.